These T cell receptor beta chains were read from a single sample in a study of T cell responses to AZD1222 COVID-19 vaccine. Clones were sequenced by immunoSEQ multiplex PCR, and TCRdb holds only the in-frame ones, with some missing. The data contain 50,000 to 65,000 clones, approximately 85% of them seen just once; the ten biggest clones take up 26%. This specimen was peripheral blood, taken 28 days after the second AZD1222 dose. The receptors were gathered from an adult who received the AZD1222 COVID-19 vaccine. The CDR3 runs from the conserved cysteine through the conserved F or W. A D gene is named only where the DNA matches it firmly. Clone size is shown for a subset of rows, as once, few, many or a class of expanded clone.

J gene | CDR3 length | clone size | V gene | D gene | CDR3 DNA | CDR3 protein
TRBJ2-7 | 14 | - | TRBV10-3 | TRBD1 | TGTGCCATCAGCGCCGGGACAGGGGGGTTTGAGCAGTACTTC | CAISAGTGGFEQYF
TRBJ1-5 | 14 | - | TRBV18 | - | TGTGCCAGCTCACCGGGTAACGGCAATCAGCCCCAGCATTTT | CASSPGNGNQPQHF
TRBJ1-1 | 13 | many | TRBV4-1 | - | TGCGCCAGCAGCCAAGAGGGATCCTTGGAGGCTTTCTTT | CASSQEGSLEAFF
TRBJ1-5 | 15 | - | TRBV4-2 | TRBD1 | TGTGCCAGCAGCCAAGAGGGACAGGATAATCAGCCCCAGCATTTT | CASSQEGQDNQPQHF
TRBJ2-7 | 15 | - | TRBV28 | TRBD2 | TGTGCCAGCAGCGAGACTAGCGGAACCTCCTACGAGCAGTACTTC | CASSETSGTSYEQYF
TRBJ2-7 | 16 | few | TRBV5-1 | TRBD2 | TGCGCCAGCAGCCCCGGGGGGACGGACCCCCTCGCCGAGCAGTACTTC | CASSPGGTDPLAEQYF
TRBJ1-1 | 14 | - | TRBV6-5 | - | TGTGCCAGCAGGGGAGTAGGCCCGGACGCTGAAGCTTTCTTT | CASRGVGPDAEAFF
TRBJ2-7 | 15 | few | TRBV9 | - | TGTGCCAGCAGCCCCGCCGGAGGGAGTGGGTACGAGCAGTACTTC | CASSPAGGSGYEQYF
TRBJ2-2 | 19 | - | TRBV15 | TRBD2 | TGTGCCACCAGCCGCCGACTAGCGGGAGGGCCCTCAAGCACCGGGGAGCTGTTTTTT | CATSRRLAGGPSSTGELFF
TRBJ1-3 | 15 | - | TRBV6-5 | TRBD1 | TGTGCCAGCAGCACAACAGGGGGCACTGGAAACACCATATATTTT | CASSTTGGTGNTIYF
TRBJ2-7 | 14 | - | TRBV6-5 | TRBD2 | TGTGCCAGCACCGGACTAGCGGGAGTTGGCGAGCAGTACTTC | CASTGLAGVGEQYF
TRBJ2-7 | 14 | once | TRBV5-1 | - | TGCGCCAGCAGCTTGGAAGGGCGCCGGGACGAGCAGTACTTC | CASSLEGRRDEQYF
TRBJ2-7 | 18 | - | TRBV4-3 | - | TGCGCCAGCAGCCAAGATATAATGAAACACCAGAGCTCCTACGAGCAGTACTTC | CASSQDIMKHQSSYEQYF
TRBJ2-7 | 15 | - | TRBV7-6 | TRBD1 | TGTGCCAGCAGCTTAGGGGCCGGGACAGCTTTCGAGCAGTACTTC | CASSLGAGTAFEQYF
TRBJ2-2 | 15 | - | TRBV27 | - | TGTGCCAGCAGTCCCACACCCACTAGAGCCGGGGAGCTGTTTTTT | CASSPTPTRAGELFF
TRBJ1-3 | 15 | few | TRBV3-1/TRBV3-2 | - | TGTGCCAGCAGCCCTAGGGCGGCCTCTGGAAACACCATATATTTT | CASSPRAASGNTIYF
TRBJ1-1 | 14 | - | TRBV19 | TRBD1 | TGTGCCAGCACCGGGACAGGGATGAACACTGAAGCTTTCTTT | CASTGTGMNTEAFF
TRBJ2-7 | 15 | - | TRBV28 | - | TGTGCCAGCAGTTTATCGGGGACGGGTATCTACGAGCAGTACTTC | CASSLSGTGIYEQYF
TRBJ2-7 | 12 | - | TRBV30 | - | TGTGCCTGGAGTGGCGAGGACTACGAGCAGTACTTC | CAWSGEDYEQYF
TRBJ2-3 | 15 | once | TRBV7-2 | TRBD2 | TGTGCCAGCAGCTTCGGGGGGACCCGCACAGATACGCAGTATTTT | CASSFGGTRTDTQYF
TRBJ2-1 | 14 | - | TRBV15 | TRBD2 | TGTGCCACCAGCAGCGGGAGGACTTACAATGAGCAGTTCTTC | CATSSGRTYNEQFF
TRBJ1-2 | 13 | - | TRBV30 | - | TGTGCCTGGTCCTCGCGGCGGGGCTATGGCTACACCTTC | CAWSSRRGYGYTF
TRBJ2-1 | 16 | once | TRBV28 | TRBD2 | TGTGCCAGCATGTCCCCAGCGGGAGGGCCGAGCAATGAGCAGTTCTTC | CASMSPAGGPSNEQFF
TRBJ2-1 | 15 | - | TRBV6-5 | TRBD1 | TGTGCCACCCTAGCCCCCGGGACAGGGAACGATGAGCAGTTCTTC | CATLAPGTGNDEQFF
TRBJ2-3 | 15 | - | TRBV5-1 | TRBD2 | TGCGCCAGCGCCTCGGGGGGGATTTCGACAGATACGCAGTATTTT | CASASGGISTDTQYF
TRBJ2-3 | 13 | - | TRBV19 | - | TGTGCCAGTAGGGTAGACTCCACAGATACGCAGTATTTT | CASRVDSTDTQYF
TRBJ1-2 | 16 | - | TRBV5-6 | - | TGTGCCAGCAGCCTCCAGGGGACAATGAATAGCTATGGCTACACCTTC | CASSLQGTMNSYGYTF
TRBJ1-5 | 15 | - | TRBV19 | TRBD1 | TGTGCCAGTAGTACGACAGGGTTGGGCAATCAGCCCCAGCATTTT | CASSTTGLGNQPQHF
TRBJ1-2 | 13 | - | TRBV14 | - | TGTGCCAGCAGCCATGATCTACAGAGTCGCTACACCTTC | CASSHDLQSRYTF
TRBJ2-2 | 15 | - | TRBV11-3 | - | TGTGCCAGCAGCTTAGATACAGGGCTTGCCGGGGAGCTGTTTTTT | CASSLDTGLAGELFF
TRBJ2-1 | 15 | - | TRBV19 | TRBD2 | TGTGCCAGTAGTATTGCGGGAGTCCCCTACAATGAGCAGTTCTTC | CASSIAGVPYNEQFF
TRBJ2-7 | 12 | - | TRBV7-9 | - | TGTGCCAGCAGCTCCACACCGCCCGAGCAGTACTTC | CASSSTPPEQYF
TRBJ2-2 | 15 | - | TRBV6-2/TRBV6-3 | - | TGTGCCAGCAGCCAGGGACATTTCAACACCGGGGAGCTGTTTTTT | CASSQGHFNTGELFF
TRBJ2-6 | 16 | - | TRBV24-1 | TRBD1 | TGTGCCACCGCCCCGATGACAGGGTCTGGGGCCAACGTCCTGACTTTC | CATAPMTGSGANVLTF
TRBJ1-1 | 16 | - | TRBV18 | - | TGTGCCAGCTCACCACCGGGGGTTAGGATGAACACTGAAGCTTTCTTT | CASSPPGVRMNTEAFF
TRBJ2-1 | 14 | - | TRBV28 | TRBD1 | TGTGCCAGCAGCTACAGACAGGGGTTTAATGAGCAGTTCTTC | CASSYRQGFNEQFF
TRBJ2-3 | 16 | once | TRBV7-3 | - | TGTGCCAGCAGCTTAGAGGGCACTAGAAACACAGATACGCAGTATTTT | CASSLEGTRNTDTQYF
TRBJ2-6 | 17 | - | TRBV7-9 | TRBD1 | TGTGCCAGCAGCACCGGGACAGGGTCCTCTGGGGCCAACGTCCTGACTTTC | CASSTGTGSSGANVLTF
TRBJ1-3 | 14 | - | TRBV19 | TRBD1 | TGTGCCAGTCGACCCGGGACAGGGAAGGACACCATATATTTT | CASRPGTGKDTIYF
TRBJ1-6 | 16 | - | TRBV21-1 | - | TGTGCCAGCAGCCACCCGCGACAGGCCTATAATTCACCCCTCCACTTT | CASSHPRQAYNSPLHF
TRBJ2-7 | 15 | - | TRBV19 | TRBD1 | TGTGCCAGTAGTATAGCACCAGGGGGCGCCTACGAGCAGTACTTC | CASSIAPGGAYEQYF
TRBJ2-5 | 12 | - | TRBV28 | - | TGTGCCAGCAGTCAAACTGTGGAGACCCAGTACTTC | CASSQTVETQYF
TRBJ2-5 | 15 | - | TRBV5-1 | - | TGCGCCAGCAGCTTGACTTCCGGAGGGAAAGAGACCCAGTACTTC | CASSLTSGGKETQYF
TRBJ2-7 | 17 | - | TRBV5-1 | TRBD2 | TGCGCCAGCAGCTTGGAGCCTCTGGACCGATCAGCGGGAGAGCAGTACTTC | CASSLEPLDRSAGEQYF
TRBJ1-1 | 19 | - | TRBV27 | - | TGTGCCAGCAGCCCCCGGAGGATTGGCAGGGATCAACCGAACACTGAAGCTTTCTTT | CASSPRRIGRDQPNTEAFF
TRBJ1-1 | 17 | - | TRBV4-3 | TRBD1 | TGCGCCAGCAGCCAAGATCGAGGTGGCCAGGGGGCAACTGAAGCTTTCTTT | CASSQDRGGQGATEAFF